One sample yielded the 25 T cell receptor beta chains listed below, sequenced in a study of blood T cell repertoires in COVID-19. The method was immunoSEQ multiplex PCR; TCRdb's version includes in-frame clones alone and lacks a portion of them. The table records some 340,000 clones, roughly 86% of them present only once. Sequences were obtained from PBMCs or T cells enriched from blood (not recorded which). These receptors all stem from a young woman who had recovered from COVID-19.

The genes are TRBV9 and TRBJ1-3; D unclear. The ends were cut back, 0 bases at V and 0 bases at J, with 4 bases in the middle. CDR3 length: 14 residues. Germline V gene lookup returns CDR1 SGDLS and CDR2 YYNGEE. As DNA, the CDR3 is TGTGCCAGCAGCGTAGACTTCTCTGGAAACACCATATATTTT. As protein: CASSVDFSGNTIYF.

J is TRBJ1-2 and V is TRBV28; D is uncertain. The CDR3 totals 14 residues. V was clipped by 7 bases and J by 7 bases, with 19 bases between them. Germline loops: CDR1 MDHEN, CDR2 SYDVKM. CDR3 residues: CASTPSLAGFGYTF. The CDR3 DNA reads as TGTGCCAGCACCCCTTCCCTCGCGGGGTTTGGCTACACCTTC.

V is TRBV10-1 and J is TRBJ2-1; 8 bases map to TRBD2. CDR3 size: 13 residues. Germline V gene sequence: CDR1 WNHNN, CDR2 SYGVQD (reference sequence). The J segment lost 7 bases and the V segment lost 9 bases, leaving 8 bases of the junction unmatched. The CDR3 reads CAREPGGLNEQFF. In DNA, the CDR3 is TGCGCCAGGGAGCCGGGGGGGTTGAATGAGCAGTTCTTC.

The chain carries TRBV5-1 and TRBJ1-4; TRBD1 is a possible D gene (6 bases). V lost 4 bases to trimming and J lost 0 bases, with 10 bases between them. The CDR3 is made up of 15 amino acids. In germline, CDR1 is SGHRS, CDR2 YFSETQ. The CDR3 region has the DNA TGCGCCAGCAGCGATACAGGGACAACTAATGAAAAACTGTTTTTT. This encodes CASSDTGTTNEKLFF.

This clone was detected only once. V usage is TRBV7-9 and J usage is TRBJ2-1; D is perhaps TRBD2 (5 bases). The CDR3 consists of 14 residues. Per the germline V gene, CDR1 is SEHNR and CDR2 is FQNEAQ (reference sequence). The ends were cut back, 6 bases at V and 9 bases at J, with 18 bases in the middle. CDR3 sequence (DNA): TGTGCCAGCAGGCCGTCGACTCCTGAGGGTGAGCAGTTCTTC. Protein product: CASRPSTPEGEQFF.

This clone was found once. The chain uses TRBV27 and TRBJ1-1, with 10 nucleotides matching TRBD1. Germline lookup yields CDR1 MNHEY and CDR2 SMNVEV (reference sequence). V lost 10 bases and J lost 7; bases outside the gene matches: 6. The CDR3 covers 12 residues. The CDR3 is CAIRQGAGEAFF. CDR3 DNA sequence: TGTGCCATCCGACAGGGGGCGGGTGAAGCTTTCTTT.

V is TRBV14 and J is TRBJ2-7; 9 positions agree with TRBD1. Per the germline V gene, CDR1 is SGHDN and CDR2 is FVKESK. V lost 2 bases and J lost 6; bases outside the gene matches: 11. There are 16 residues in the CDR3. CDR3 bases: TGTGCCAGCAGCCAAATGTATAGACAGGGGGTTCTCGAGCAGTACTTC. Translated, it gives CASSQMYRQGVLEQYF.

The chain employs TRBV4-1 and TRBJ2-3; TRBD2 aligns across 8 bases. In germline, CDR1 is MGHRA, CDR2 YSYEKL. CDR3 length equals 17 residues. Trimming took 1 base from V and 3 from J; bases not matched to a gene: 9. CDR3 sequence: CASSQVSSGGWTDTQYF. The DNA for the CDR3 is TGCGCCAGCAGCCAAGTATCGAGCGGGGGTTGGACAGATACGCAGTATTTT.

The chain employs TRBV19 and TRBJ2-1, with D tentatively TRBD1 (5 bases). V was clipped by 3 bases and J by 0 bases, with 18 bases between them. The CDR3 sequence is 18 residues long. Germline V gene lookup returns CDR1 LNHDA and CDR2 SQIVND (reference sequence). The DNA of the CDR3 is TGTGCCAGTAGTATCCATAAAGGGCAGGGCAACTCCTACAATGAGCAGTTCTTC. This translates into CASSIHKGQGNSYNEQFF.

CDR3 residues: CASSTGTLYNEQFF. In DNA form, the CDR3 reads TGTGCCAGCAGCACCGGGACACTTTACAATGAGCAGTTCTTC. The V and J genes are TRBV7-8 and TRBJ2-1, with a weak D call TRBD1 (6 bases). V was cut by 5 bases and J by 4 bases, with 12 bases left in between. The length of the CDR3 is 14 residues. The V gene's germline CDR1 is SGHVS and CDR2 FQNEAQ.

This clone was picked up one time. The chain uses TRBV11-2 and TRBJ1-2, with 9 positions matching TRBD1. Germline CDR1 is SGHAT and CDR2 is FQNNGV. The CDR3 is 14 amino acids. The V segment lost 5 bases and the J segment 7 bases; nucleotides outside the gene matches: 8. The CDR3 nucleotides are TGTGCCAGCAGCCTAACAGGGGGCTCGGGTGGCTACACCTTC. Residues: CASSLTGGSGGYTF.

The genes are TRBV9 and TRBJ2-3; no definite D call. CDR3 length: 15 residues. V was clipped by 0 bases and J by 4 bases, with 12 bases between them. CDR1 SGDLS and CDR2 YYNGEE come from the germline V gene. The CDR3 sequence is CASSVELLPPDTQYF. For the CDR3, the DNA is TGTGCCAGCAGCGTAGAATTACTCCCGCCAGATACGCAGTATTTT.

The chain employs TRBV29-1 and TRBJ1-2; D gene ambiguous. V lost 6 bases and J 9 bases, leaving 14 bases between the germline ends. The CDR3 is made up of 11 amino acids. CDR1 and CDR2 (germline): SQVTM, ANQGSEA. CDR3 loop: CSVNNGGSYTF. As DNA, the CDR3 is TGCAGCGTCAACAACGGAGGGAGCTACACCTTC. The variable domain in full, with the rest retrieved from reference TRBV29-1 and TRBJ1-2, is SAVISQKPSRDICQRGTSLTIQCQVDSQVTMMFWYRQQPGQSLTLIATANQGSEATYESGFVIDKFPISRPNLTFSTLTVSNMSPEDSSIYLCSVNNGGSYTFGSGTRLTVV.

The rearrangement joins TRBV27 to TRBJ2-3; TRBD2 aligns across 7 bases. The CDR3 is made up of 17 amino acids. Germline V CDR1 and CDR2: MNHEY, SMNVEV (reference sequence). The trim removed 5 bases at V and 2 bases at J, leaving 13 bases unmatched. The CDR3 region is CASSPPTSTHYTDTQYF. The CDR3 DNA is TGTGCCAGCAGTCCCCCGACTAGCACCCACTACACAGATACGCAGTATTTT.

The rearrangement uses TRBV5-4 and TRBJ1-2, with 10 nucleotides matching TRBD1. The CDR3 totals 16 residues. V shed 4 bases, J shed 0 bases, and the junction held 6 bases outside the gene matches. Germline CDR1 reads SGHNT; CDR2 reads YYREEE (reference sequence). This CDR3 reads CASSRPGQGANYGYTF. The CDR3 coding sequence is TGTGCCAGCAGCCGACCCGGACAGGGGGCTAACTATGGCTACACCTTC.

The J gene is TRBJ1-2, the V gene TRBV19; the match to TRBD1 covers 10 bases. Germline-derived CDR1 and CDR2 are LNHDA and SQIVND (reference sequence). The CDR3 loop spans 15 amino acids. V lost 3 bases to trimming and J lost 3 bases; unmatched junction nucleotides: 4. CDR3 amino acids: CASSIQTGGDYGYTF. The CDR3 DNA is TGTGCCAGTAGTATTCAGACAGGGGGCGACTATGGCTACACCTTC.

This clone was counted a few times. The rearrangement joins TRBV12-5 to TRBJ1-2; 7 bases line up with TRBD1. Germline V CDR1 and CDR2: LGHNT, FRNRAP. V dropped 2 bases and J dropped 3; count of bases not matched to a gene: 12. The CDR3 loop spans 17 amino acids. CDR3 sequence reads: CASGLTTGQTGDYGYTF. The CDR3 nucleotides are TGTGCTAGTGGTTTGACGACGGGACAGACGGGGGACTATGGCTACACCTTC.

The chain employs TRBV18 and TRBJ1-1, with D possibly matching TRBD1 (6 bases). Germline V gene lookup returns CDR1 KGHSH and CDR2 LQKENI. The CDR3 spans 13 residues. V was clipped by 6 bases and J by 0 bases, with 8 bases between them. Written as DNA, the CDR3 is TGTGCCAGCTCCGGACAGCTGAACACTGAAGCTTTCTTT. It specifies CASSGQLNTEAFF.

The chain joins TRBV28 to TRBJ2-3; perhaps TRBD1 as D (5 bases). Between the trimmed V and J ends, which lost 4 bases and 2 bases, there was a span of 13 bases. From germline, CDR1 is MDHEN and CDR2 SYDVKM. The CDR3 contains 15 residues. Written as DNA, the CDR3 is TGTGCCAGCAGTTCACTTCAGGGATTCACAGATACGCAGTATTTT. Its translation: CASSSLQGFTDTQYF.

The chain is built from TRBV10-3 and TRBJ1-2; 7 positions agree with TRBD1. Trimming took 1 base from V and 2 from J; bases not matched to a gene: 16. CDR3 length: 19 amino acids. Germline assignment: CDR1 ENHRY and CDR2 SYGVKD. The CDR3: CAISEFQPGQFSSNYGYTF. The DNA of the CDR3 is TGTGCCATCAGTGAGTTCCAACCGGGACAGTTCTCGTCGAACTATGGCTACACCTTC.

The chain recombines TRBV5-4 with TRBJ2-3; 7 nucleotides agree with TRBD1. The V and J ends lost 4 bases and 4 bases, in that order; junction bases with no gene match: 15. The CDR3 length is 17 residues. The germline gives CDR1 SGHNT, CDR2 YYREEE (reference sequence). The CDR3 bases are TGTGCCAGCAGCCCAACGTTCGCACAGGGGACGGCAGATACGCAGTATTTT. Translated, it gives CASSPTFAQGTADTQYF.

Details on this clone: Other DNA sequences in the sample encode the same CDR3. The rearrangement links TRBV9 to TRBJ2-1, with 7 bases fitting TRBD2. This CDR3 has 15 residues. The ends lost 2 bases at V and 2 bases at J; junction bases unmatched: 4. Germline V lookup: CDR1 SGDLS, CDR2 YYNGEE. In DNA, the CDR3 is TGTGCCAGCAGCGTTGGGGGGGGACCCTACAATGAGCAGTTCTTC. Translated: CASSVGGGPYNEQFF.

This sequence joins TRBV3-1 (or the pseudogene TRBV3-2) and TRBJ1-4; D remains ambiguous. Germline values: CDR1 LGHDT, CDR2 YNNKEL (reference sequence). The CDR3 totals 14 residues. The V end was cut by 4 bases, the J end by 2 bases, with 8 bases between. In DNA, the CDR3 is TGTGCCAGCAGCCCTCTGCGGACTAATGAAAAACTGTTTTTT. Its protein is CASSPLRTNEKLFF.

The chain has TRBV5-5 and TRBJ1-2; 7 nucleotides agree with TRBD1. V trimming: 3 bases; J trimming: 0 bases; junction bases outside the gene matches: 8. CDR1 is SGHKS and CDR2 is YYEKEE in the germline V gene (reference sequence). The CDR3 sequence is 16 residues long. The CDR3 loop is CASSYRQGPSNYGYTF. CDR3 coding DNA: TGTGCCAGCAGCTACAGACAGGGCCCTTCTAACTATGGCTACACCTTC.

This clone was observed once. J is TRBJ2-1 and V is TRBV2; 11 bases agree with TRBD2. The CDR3 contains 15 residues. Germline loops: CDR1 SNHLY, CDR2 FYNNEI. The trim removed 6 bases at V and 2 bases at J, leaving 3 bases unmatched. The CDR3 reads CASRIAGGPYNEQFF. The CDR3 DNA sequence: TGTGCCAGCAGGATAGCGGGGGGGCCCTACAATGAGCAGTTCTTC.